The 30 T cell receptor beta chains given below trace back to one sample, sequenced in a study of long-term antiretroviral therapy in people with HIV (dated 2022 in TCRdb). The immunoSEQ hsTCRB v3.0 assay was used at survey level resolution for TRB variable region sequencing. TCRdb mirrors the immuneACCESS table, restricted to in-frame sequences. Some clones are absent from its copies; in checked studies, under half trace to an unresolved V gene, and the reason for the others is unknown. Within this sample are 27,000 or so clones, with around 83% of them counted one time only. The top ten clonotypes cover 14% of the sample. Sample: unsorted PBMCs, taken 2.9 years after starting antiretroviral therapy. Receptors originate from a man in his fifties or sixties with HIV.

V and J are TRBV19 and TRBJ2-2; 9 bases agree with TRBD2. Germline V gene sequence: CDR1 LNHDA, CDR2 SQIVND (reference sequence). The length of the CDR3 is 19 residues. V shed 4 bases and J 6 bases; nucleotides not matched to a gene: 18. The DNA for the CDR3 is TGTGCCAGTAGTACTGCCCCTGGGGCGGGGGGGCCACCAGCCGGGGAGCTGTTTTTT. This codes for CASSTAPGAGGPPAGELFF. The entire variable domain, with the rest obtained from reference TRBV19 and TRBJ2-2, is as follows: DGGITQSPKYLFRKEGQNVTLSCEQNLNHDAMYWYRQDPGQGLRLIYYSQIVNDFQKGDIAEGYSVSREKKESFPLTVTSAQKNPTAFYLCASSTAPGAGGPPAGELFFGEGSRLTVL.

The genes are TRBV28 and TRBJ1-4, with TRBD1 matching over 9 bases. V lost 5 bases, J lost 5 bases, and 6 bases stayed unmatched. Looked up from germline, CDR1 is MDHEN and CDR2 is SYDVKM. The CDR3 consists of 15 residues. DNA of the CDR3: TGTGCCAGCAGTGAAACCGGGACAGGGAATGAAAAACTGTTTTTT. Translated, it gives CASSETGTGNEKLFF.

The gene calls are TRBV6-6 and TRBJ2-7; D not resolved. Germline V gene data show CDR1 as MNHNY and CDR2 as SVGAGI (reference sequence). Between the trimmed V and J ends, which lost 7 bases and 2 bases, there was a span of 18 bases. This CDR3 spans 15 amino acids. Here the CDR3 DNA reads TGTGCCAGCATCTTAGACCCTTCCTCAGCCTACGAGCAGTACTTC. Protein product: CASILDPSSAYEQYF.

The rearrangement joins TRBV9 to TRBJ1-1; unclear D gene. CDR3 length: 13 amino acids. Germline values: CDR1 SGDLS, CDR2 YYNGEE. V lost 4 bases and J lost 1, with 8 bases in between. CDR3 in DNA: TGTGCCAGCAGCTTGACACCGAACACTGAAGCTTTCTTT. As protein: CASSLTPNTEAFF.

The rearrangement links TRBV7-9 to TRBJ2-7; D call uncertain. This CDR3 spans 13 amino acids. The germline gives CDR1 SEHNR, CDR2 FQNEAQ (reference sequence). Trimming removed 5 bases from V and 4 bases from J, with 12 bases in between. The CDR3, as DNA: TGTGCCAGCAGCCTAGGCCCCAGATACGAGCAGTACTTC. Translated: CASSLGPRYEQYF.

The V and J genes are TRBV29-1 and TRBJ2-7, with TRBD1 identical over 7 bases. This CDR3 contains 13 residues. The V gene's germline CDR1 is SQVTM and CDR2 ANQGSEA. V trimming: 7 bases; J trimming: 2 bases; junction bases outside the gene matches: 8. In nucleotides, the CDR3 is TGCAGCGCCCAGGGGGTTGGGGCCTACGAGCAGTACTTC. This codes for CSAQGVGAYEQYF.

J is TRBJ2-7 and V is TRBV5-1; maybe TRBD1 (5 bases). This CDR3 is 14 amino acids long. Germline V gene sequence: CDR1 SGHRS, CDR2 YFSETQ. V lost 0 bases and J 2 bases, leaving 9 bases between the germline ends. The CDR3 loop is CASSLEGDPYEQYF. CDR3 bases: TGCGCCAGCAGCTTGGAAGGGGATCCCTACGAGCAGTACTTC.

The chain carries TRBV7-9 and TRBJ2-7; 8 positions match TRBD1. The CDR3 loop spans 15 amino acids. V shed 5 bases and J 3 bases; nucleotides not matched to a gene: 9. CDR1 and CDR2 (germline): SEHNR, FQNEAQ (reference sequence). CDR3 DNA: TGTGCCAGCAGCCCACTGGGACAGGAGCTCTACGAGCAGTACTTC. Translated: CASSPLGQELYEQYF. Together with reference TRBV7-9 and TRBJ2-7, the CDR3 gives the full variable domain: DTGVSQNPRHKITKRGQNVTFRCDPISEHNRLYWYRQTLGQGPEFLTYFQNEAQLEKSRLLSDRFSAERPKGSFSTLEIQRTEQGDSAMYLCASSPLGQELYEQYFGPGTRLTVT.

The CDR3 sequence is CASSGGPYNEQFF. The CDR3 nucleotides read TGTGCCAGCAGCGGGGGGCCTTACAATGAGCAGTTCTTC. The J gene is TRBJ2-1, the V gene TRBV2; tentatively, D is TRBD2 (7 bases). Germline-derived CDR1 and CDR2 are SNHLY and FYNNEI. The CDR3 totals 13 residues. Deletions cut 6 bases from V and 4 bases from J, with 10 bases between. Filled out from reference TRBV2 and TRBJ2-1, the complete variable domain reads EPEVTQTPSHQVTQMGQEVILRCVPISNHLYFYWYRQILGQKVEFLVSFYNNEISEKSEIFDDQFSVERPDGSNFTLKIRSTKLEDSAMYFCASSGGPYNEQFFGPGTRLTVL.

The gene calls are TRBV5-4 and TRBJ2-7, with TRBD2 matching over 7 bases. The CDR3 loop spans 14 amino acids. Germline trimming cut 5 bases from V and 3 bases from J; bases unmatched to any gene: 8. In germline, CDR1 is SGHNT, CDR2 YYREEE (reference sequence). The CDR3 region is CASSSYSGNYEQYF. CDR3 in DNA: TGTGCCAGCAGTTCCTACAGCGGGAACTACGAGCAGTACTTC.

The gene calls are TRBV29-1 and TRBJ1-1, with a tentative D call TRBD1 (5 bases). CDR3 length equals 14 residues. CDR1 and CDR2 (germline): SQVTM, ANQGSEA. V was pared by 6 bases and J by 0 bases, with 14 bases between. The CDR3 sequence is CSVAGHPLNTEAFF. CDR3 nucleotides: TGCAGCGTGGCCGGACACCCCTTGAACACTGAAGCTTTCTTT.

CDR3 DNA sequence: TGTGCCAGCAGCCCGGGTACGCCCCAAAATCAGCCCCAGCATTTT. Translated, it gives CASSPGTPQNQPQHF. The chain links TRBV6-5 to TRBJ1-5; D call uncertain. CDR3 size: 15 residues. The V end lost 6 bases, the J end lost 4 bases, and 16 bases lay between the germline ends. The germline V gene encodes CDR1 MNHEY and CDR2 SVGAGI.

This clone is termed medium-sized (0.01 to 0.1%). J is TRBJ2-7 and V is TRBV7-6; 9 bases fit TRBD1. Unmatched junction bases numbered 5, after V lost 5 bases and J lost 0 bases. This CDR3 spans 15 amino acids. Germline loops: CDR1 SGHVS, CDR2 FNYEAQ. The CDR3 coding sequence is TGTGCCAGCAGCGGACAGGGGTCGAGCTCCTACGAGCAGTACTTC. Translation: CASSGQGSSSYEQYF.

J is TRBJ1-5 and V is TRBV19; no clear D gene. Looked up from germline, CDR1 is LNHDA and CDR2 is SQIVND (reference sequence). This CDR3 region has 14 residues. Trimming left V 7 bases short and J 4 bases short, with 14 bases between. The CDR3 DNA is TGTGCCAGTAATGTAGCCAGCACTAATCAGCCCCAGCATTTT. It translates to CASNVASTNQPQHF.

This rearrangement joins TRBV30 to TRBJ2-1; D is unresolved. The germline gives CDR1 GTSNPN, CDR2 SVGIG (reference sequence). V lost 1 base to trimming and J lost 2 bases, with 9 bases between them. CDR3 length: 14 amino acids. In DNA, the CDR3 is TGTGCCTGGAGTGGTAGTCCCACCTACAATGAGCAGTTCTTC. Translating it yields CAWSGSPTYNEQFF.

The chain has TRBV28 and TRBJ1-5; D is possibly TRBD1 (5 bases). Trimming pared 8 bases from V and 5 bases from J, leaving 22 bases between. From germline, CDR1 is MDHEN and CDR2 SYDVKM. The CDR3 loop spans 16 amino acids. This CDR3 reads CASVGMGGIGDQPQHF. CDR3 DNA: TGTGCCAGCGTAGGGATGGGGGGGATTGGGGATCAGCCCCAGCATTTT.

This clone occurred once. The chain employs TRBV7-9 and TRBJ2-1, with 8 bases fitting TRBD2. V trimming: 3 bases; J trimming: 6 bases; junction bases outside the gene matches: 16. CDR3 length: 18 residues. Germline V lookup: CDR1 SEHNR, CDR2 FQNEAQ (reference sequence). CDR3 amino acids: CASSLGPPAGGPFNEQFF. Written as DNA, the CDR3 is TGTGCCAGCAGCTTGGGCCCACCTGCGGGGGGTCCCTTCAATGAGCAGTTCTTC.

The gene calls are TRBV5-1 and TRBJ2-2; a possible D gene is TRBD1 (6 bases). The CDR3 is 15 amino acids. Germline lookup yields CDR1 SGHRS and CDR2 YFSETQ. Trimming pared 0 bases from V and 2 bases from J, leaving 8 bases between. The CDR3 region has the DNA TGCGCCAGCAGCTTGGGAGGGGGAAACACCGGGGAGCTGTTTTTT. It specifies CASSLGGGNTGELFF.

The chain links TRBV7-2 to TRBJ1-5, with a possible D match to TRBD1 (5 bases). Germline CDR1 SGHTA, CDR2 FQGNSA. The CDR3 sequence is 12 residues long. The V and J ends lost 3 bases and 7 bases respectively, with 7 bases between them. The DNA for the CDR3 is TGTGCCAGCAGCTTCGGGGCCCAGCCCCAGCATTTT. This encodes CASSFGAQPQHF.

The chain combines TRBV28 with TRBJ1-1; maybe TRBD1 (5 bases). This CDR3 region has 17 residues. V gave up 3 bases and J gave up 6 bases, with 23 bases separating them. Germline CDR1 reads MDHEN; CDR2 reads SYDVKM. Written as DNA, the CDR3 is TGTGCCAGCAGTTTCGGCGGCAGGGCCATCGGAGGCGCTGAAGCTTTCTTT. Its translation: CASSFGGRAIGGAEAFF.

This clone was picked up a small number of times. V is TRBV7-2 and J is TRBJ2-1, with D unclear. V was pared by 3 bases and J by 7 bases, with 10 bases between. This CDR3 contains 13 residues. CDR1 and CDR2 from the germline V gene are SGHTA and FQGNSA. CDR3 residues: CASSFLGINEQFF. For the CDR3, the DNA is TGTGCCAGCAGCTTCCTAGGGATAAATGAGCAGTTCTTC.

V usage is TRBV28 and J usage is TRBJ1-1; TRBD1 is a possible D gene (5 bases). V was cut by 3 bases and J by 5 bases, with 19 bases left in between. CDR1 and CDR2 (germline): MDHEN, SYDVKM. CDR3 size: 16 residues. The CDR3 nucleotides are TGTGCCAGCAGTTTGCTAGGGGCGTCCGAGGAAACTGAAGCTTTCTTT. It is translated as CASSLLGASEETEAFF.

This CDR3 is CSVEWTRANTDTQYF. As DNA, the CDR3 is TGCAGCGTTGAGTGGACAAGGGCAAACACAGATACGCAGTATTTT. The genes are TRBV29-1 and TRBJ2-3, with D tentatively TRBD1 (5 bases). V was pared by 3 bases and J by 2 bases, with 15 bases between. There are 15 residues in the CDR3. Germline V gene lookup returns CDR1 SQVTM and CDR2 ANQGSEA.

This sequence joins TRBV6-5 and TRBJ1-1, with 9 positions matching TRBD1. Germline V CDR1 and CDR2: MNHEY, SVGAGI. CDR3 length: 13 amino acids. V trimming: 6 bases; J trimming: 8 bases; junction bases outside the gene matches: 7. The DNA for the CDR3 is TGTGCCAGCAGGAAGGGACAGGGAGGAGAAGCTTTCTTT. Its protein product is CASRKGQGGEAFF.

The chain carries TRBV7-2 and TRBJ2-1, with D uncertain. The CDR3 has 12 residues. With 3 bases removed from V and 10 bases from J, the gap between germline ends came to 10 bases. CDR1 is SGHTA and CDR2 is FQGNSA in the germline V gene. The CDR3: CASSFSGVEQFF. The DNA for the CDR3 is TGTGCCAGCAGCTTCTCCGGTGTAGAGCAGTTCTTC.

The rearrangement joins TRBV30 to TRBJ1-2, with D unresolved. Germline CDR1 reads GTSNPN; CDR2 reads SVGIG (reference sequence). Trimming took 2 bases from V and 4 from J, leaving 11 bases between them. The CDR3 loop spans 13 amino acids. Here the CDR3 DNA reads TGTGCCTGGAGTCCGAGGGCAATCTATGGCTACACCTTC. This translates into CAWSPRAIYGYTF.

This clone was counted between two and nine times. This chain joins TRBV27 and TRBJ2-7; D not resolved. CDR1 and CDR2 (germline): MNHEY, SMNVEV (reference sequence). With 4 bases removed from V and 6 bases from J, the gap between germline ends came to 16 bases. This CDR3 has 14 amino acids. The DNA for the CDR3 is TGTGCCAGCAGTTCTACATGGGGAACGTTCGAGCAGTACTTC. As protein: CASSSTWGTFEQYF.

The CDR3 coding sequence is TGTGCCAGCTCGCCGCAGGGAGGTCTCACAGATACGCAGTATTTT. Translated: CASSPQGGLTDTQYF. The rearrangement uses TRBV18 and TRBJ2-3; D might be TRBD2 (6 bases). Germline V gene data show CDR1 as KGHSH and CDR2 as LQKENI. V lost 6 bases and J lost 2, with 15 bases in between. The CDR3 covers 15 residues.

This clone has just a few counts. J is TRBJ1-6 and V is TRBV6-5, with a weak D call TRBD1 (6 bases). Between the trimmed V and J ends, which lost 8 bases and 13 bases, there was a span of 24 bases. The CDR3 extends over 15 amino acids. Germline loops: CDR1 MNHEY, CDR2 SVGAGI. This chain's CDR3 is CASARTWDTQRPLHF. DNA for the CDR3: TGTGCCAGCGCACGAACCTGGGACACCCAAAGGCCCCTCCACTTT.

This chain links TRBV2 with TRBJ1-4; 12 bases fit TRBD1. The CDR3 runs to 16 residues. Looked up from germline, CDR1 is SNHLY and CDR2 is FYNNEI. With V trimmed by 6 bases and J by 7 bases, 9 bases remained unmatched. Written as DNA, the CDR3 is TGTGCCAGCAGACGGGGACAGGGGGCCAGGAGTGAAAAACTGTTTTTT. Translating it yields CASRRGQGARSEKLFF.